This T cell receptor beta chain derives from a study of human CD4 T cells and Enterobacteriaceae. The CDR3 runs 15 residues. CDR1 is KGHSH and CDR2 is LQKENI in the germline V gene. V lost 6 bases and J 2 bases, leaving 16 bases between the germline ends. Ex vivo total memory CD4+ cells were sequenced at deep level. Produced via immunoSEQ multiplex PCR; TCRdb's table is partial and in-frame only. This table has roughly 28,000 clones, roughly 80% appearing once. Memory CD4+ T cells were sorted as all CD4+ cells except CD45RA+CCR7+CD95- naive cells, over 95% pure. Blood from healthy donors was obtained in Switzerland from donation centers. Positive selection with CD4 and CD14 microbeads isolated CD4+ T cells and monocytes. CD8+, CD14+, CD16+, CD56+, CD19+ and CD25-bright cells were excluded before sorting.

This TCR was recovered from a human donor in good health. The sample was memory CD4+ T cells from blood. The rearrangement uses TRBV18 and TRBJ2-5; unclear D gene. The CDR3 DNA reads TGTGCCAGCTCCTACCGGGCCGTGGGTCAAGAGACCCAGTACTTC. Its protein is CASSYRAVGQETQYF.